What follows are 14 T cell receptor beta chains derived from one specimen sequenced in a study of T-cell memory formation after mild COVID-19. TCRdb analysed the 5' RACE reads with MiXCR anew, one entry per CDR3 protein. The sample carries 500,000 to 600,000 distinct CDR3 sequences, approximately 18% recorded once. Sequenced sample: PBMCs or a T cell subset sorted from them (not recorded which). These TCRs come from an adult woman who had mild COVID-19 (a few samples of this study predate the infection). Cell type and time point are not known.

This clonotype was counted a few times. The V call is TRBV4-2, the J call TRBJ2-7; no definite D call. Looked up from germline, CDR1 is LGHNA and CDR2 is YNFKEQ. CDR3 length: 15 amino acids. V lost 0 bases and J lost 2, with 11 bases in between. The CDR3 region is CASSQDLTVTYEQYF. As DNA, the CDR3 is TGTGCCAGCAGCCAAGATCTCACGGTAACCTACGAGCAGTACTTC.

The table lists this clonotype with many counts. This chain connects TRBV23-1 to TRBJ2-1; D might be TRBD2 (6 bases). TRBV23-1 is an ORF, with its function uncertain. This CDR3 has 13 residues. The V end lost 6 bases, the J end lost 8 bases, and 14 bases lay between the germline ends. CDR3 nucleotides: TGCGCCAGCAGGCGGGAAGGGAGAGATGAGCAGTTCTTC. Amino acids: CASRREGRDEQFF.

This clonotype appeared a few times. The chain recombines TRBV2 with TRBJ2-5; tentative D call: TRBD2 (6 bases). V lost 1 base and J 5 bases, leaving 14 bases between the germline ends. Germline V lookup: CDR1 SNHLY, CDR2 FYNNEI. The CDR3 covers 15 residues. The CDR3 sequence is CASSEDFGGSETQYF. In nucleotides, the CDR3 is TGTGCCAGCAGTGAAGATTTCGGGGGATCGGAGACCCAGTACTTC.

V usage is TRBV7-7 and J usage is TRBJ2-1, with D uncertain. Deletions cut 2 bases from V and 9 bases from J, with 11 bases between. Germline V lookup: CDR1 SSHAT, CDR2 FNYEAQ (reference sequence). The CDR3 is 13 amino acids. The CDR3 DNA reads as TGTGCCAGCAGCTTACATTTGAGAAGTGAGCAGTTCTTC. As protein: CASSLHLRSEQFF.

This clonotype was observed a handful of times. The chain employs TRBV7-2 and TRBJ2-6; D not certain. V was cut by 2 bases and J by 0 bases, with 11 bases left in between. Germline CDR1 and CDR2: SGHTA and FQGNSA. CDR3 size: 17 residues. The DNA for the CDR3 is TGTGCCAGCAGCTTATCTCAGTCCCCCTCTGGGGCCAACGTCCTGACTTTC. Translation gives CASSLSQSPSGANVLTF.

This clonotype was seen only a few times. The gene calls are TRBV5-1 and TRBJ2-7; 11 bases fit TRBD1. The ends lost 4 bases at V and 2 bases at J; junction bases unmatched: 5. Germline V gene lookup returns CDR1 SGHRS and CDR2 YFSETQ. There are 15 residues in the CDR3. The chain's CDR3 is CASSTGTGGTYEQYF. The CDR3 DNA reads TGCGCCAGCAGCACCGGGACAGGGGGGACCTACGAGCAGTACTTC. The whole variable domain, remainder taken from reference TRBV5-1 and TRBJ2-7, is KAGVTQTPRYLIKTRGQQVTLSCSPISGHRSVSWYQQTPGQGLQFLFEYFSETQRNKGNFPGRFSGRQFSNSRSEMNVSTLELGDSALYLCASSTGTGGTYEQYFGPGTRLTVT.

This sequence joins TRBV7-6 and TRBJ2-1, with D perhaps being TRBD1 or TRBD2 (7 bases each). Germline CDR1 is SGHVS and CDR2 is FNYEAQ. Trimming cost V 4 bases and J 7 bases, with 14 bases left between them. The CDR3 consists of 14 residues. The DNA of the CDR3 is TGTGCCAGCAGCTCCCCCAGGGGGGGGAATGAGCAGTTCTTC. Protein: CASSSPRGGNEQFF.

The chain recombines TRBV12-3 or TRBV12-4 with TRBJ1-6; weak D call: TRBD1 (5 bases). Between the trimmed V and J ends, which lost 6 bases and 4 bases, there was a span of 10 bases. This CDR3 region has 14 residues. The CDR3 loop is CASRGGEYNSPLHF. The CDR3 DNA sequence: TGTGCCAGCAGGGGAGGGGAGTATAATTCACCCCTCCACTTT.

J is TRBJ1-2 and V is TRBV7-9; D is uncertain. Germline V gives CDR1 SEHNR, CDR2 FQNEAQ (reference sequence). Trimming removed 0 bases from V and 2 bases from J, with 10 bases in between. This CDR3 is 15 amino acids long. Here the CDR3 reads CASSLATRVNYGYTF. For the CDR3, the DNA is TGTGCCAGCAGCTTAGCTACAAGGGTAAACTATGGCTACACCTTC. Using reference TRBV7-9 and TRBJ1-2 for the parts outside the CDR3, the full variable domain is DTGVSQNPRHKITKRGQNVTFRCDPISEHNRLYWYRQTLGQGPEFLTYFQNEAQLEKSRLLSDRFSAERPKGSFSTLEIQRTEQGDSAMYLCASSLATRVNYGYTFGSGTRLTVV.

The V call is TRBV29-1, the J call TRBJ2-3; 8 bases are a match to TRBD1. CDR3 length: 13 residues. In germline, CDR1 is SQVTM, CDR2 ANQGSEA. V shed 6 bases and J 1 base; nucleotides not matched to a gene: 3. The CDR3 DNA is TGCAGCGTCTTGGACAGGGGCACAGATACGCAGTATTTT. It encodes CSVLDRGTDTQYF.

A few counts support this clonotype. The gene calls are TRBV12-3 or TRBV12-4 and TRBJ2-3, with D maybe TRBD1 (5 bases). This CDR3 spans 15 amino acids. Trimming stripped 7 bases from V and 0 bases from J, with 14 bases between. CDR3 loop: CASTPDSLSTDTQYF. In DNA, the CDR3 is TGTGCCAGCACCCCAGACAGCCTAAGCACAGATACGCAGTATTTT.

This clonotype was counted a few times. This chain joins TRBV25-1 and TRBJ2-4; TRBD2 might be the D (6 bases). Germline assignment: CDR1 MGHDK and CDR2 SYGVNS. CDR3 length equals 16 residues. Between the trimmed V and J ends, which lost 6 bases and 6 bases, there was a span of 21 bases. CDR3 DNA: TGTGCCAGCAGCGATGGGACCGGAGGGAGTGGAAACATTCAGTACTTC. Its protein product is CASSDGTGGSGNIQYF.

The chain employs TRBV6-6 and TRBJ1-1; D perhaps matches TRBD1 (5 bases). The germline gives CDR1 MNHNY, CDR2 SVGAGI (reference sequence). With 8 bases removed from V and 6 bases from J, the gap between germline ends came to 19 bases. There are 14 residues in the CDR3. The CDR3 DNA follows: TGTGCCAGCGTGCTCACATCAGGGTGGCCTGAAGCTTTCTTT. This gives the protein CASVLTSGWPEAFF.

The sample holds a few counts of this clonotype. The V gene is TRBV20-1, the J gene TRBJ2-2, with D maybe TRBD1 (5 bases). Germline V lookup: CDR1 DFQATT, CDR2 SNEGSKA (reference sequence). The CDR3 consists of 12 residues. Trimming stripped 6 bases from V and 10 bases from J, with 15 bases between. CDR3 in amino acids: CSAKTGATELFF. In nucleotides, the CDR3 is TGCAGTGCCAAAACTGGGGCTACGGAGCTGTTTTTT.